This TCR beta chain was profiled in a study of blood T cell repertoires in COVID-19. Using immunoSEQ multiplex PCR, the repertoire was profiled, and TCRdb retains in-frame clones only, with some absent. The table lists about 170,000 clones, approximately 80% of them singletons. V was cut by 7 bases and J by 2 bases, with 14 bases left in between. Germline CDR1 and CDR2: MNHEY and SVGAGI. CDR3 length: 14 residues. V and J are TRBV6-5 and TRBJ1-2; D gene uncertain. This receptor was obtained from a woman in her sixties with acute or convalescent COVID-19. Sequencing input: peripheral blood. CDR3 sequence reads: CASTREGFNYGYTF. The CDR3, as DNA: TGTGCCAGCACCAGAGAGGGCTTCAACTATGGCTACACCTTC.